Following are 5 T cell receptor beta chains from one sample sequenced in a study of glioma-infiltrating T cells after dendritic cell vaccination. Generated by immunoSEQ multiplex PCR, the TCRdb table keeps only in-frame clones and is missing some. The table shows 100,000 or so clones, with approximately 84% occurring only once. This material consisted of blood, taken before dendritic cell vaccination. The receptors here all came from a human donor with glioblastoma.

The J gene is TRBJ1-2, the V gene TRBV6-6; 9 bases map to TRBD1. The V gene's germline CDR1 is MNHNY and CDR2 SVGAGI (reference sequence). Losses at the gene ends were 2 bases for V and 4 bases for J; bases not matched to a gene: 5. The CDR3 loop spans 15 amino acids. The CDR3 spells CASSYPGQGFYGYTF. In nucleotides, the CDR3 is TGTGCCAGCAGTTACCCGGGACAGGGATTCTATGGCTACACCTTC.

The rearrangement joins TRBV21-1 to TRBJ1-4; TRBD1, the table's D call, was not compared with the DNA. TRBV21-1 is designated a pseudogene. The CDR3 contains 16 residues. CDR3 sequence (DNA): TGTGCCAGCAGCAAAGGACAGGGGGCAGGCGGTGAAAAACTGTTTTTT. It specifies CASSKGQGAGGEKLFF.

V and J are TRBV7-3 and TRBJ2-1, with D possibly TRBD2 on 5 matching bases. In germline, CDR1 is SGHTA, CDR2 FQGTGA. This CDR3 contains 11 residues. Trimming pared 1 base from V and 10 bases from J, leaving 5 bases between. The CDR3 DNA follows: TGTGCCAGCAGCTTAAGAGGGGAGCAGTTCTTC. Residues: CASSLRGEQFF.

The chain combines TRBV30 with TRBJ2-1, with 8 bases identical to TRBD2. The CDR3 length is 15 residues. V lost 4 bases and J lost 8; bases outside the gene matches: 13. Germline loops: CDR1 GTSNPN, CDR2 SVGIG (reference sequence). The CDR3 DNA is TGTGCCTGGAACTCCTGGAGCGGGAGTCAGGATGAGCAGTTCTTC. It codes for CAWNSWSGSQDEQFF.

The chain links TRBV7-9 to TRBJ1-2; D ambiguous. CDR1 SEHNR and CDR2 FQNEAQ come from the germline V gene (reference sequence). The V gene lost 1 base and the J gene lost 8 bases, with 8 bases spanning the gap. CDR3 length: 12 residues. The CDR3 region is CASSLGLRGYTF. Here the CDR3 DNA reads TGTGCCAGCAGCTTAGGGCTGAGGGGCTACACCTTC.